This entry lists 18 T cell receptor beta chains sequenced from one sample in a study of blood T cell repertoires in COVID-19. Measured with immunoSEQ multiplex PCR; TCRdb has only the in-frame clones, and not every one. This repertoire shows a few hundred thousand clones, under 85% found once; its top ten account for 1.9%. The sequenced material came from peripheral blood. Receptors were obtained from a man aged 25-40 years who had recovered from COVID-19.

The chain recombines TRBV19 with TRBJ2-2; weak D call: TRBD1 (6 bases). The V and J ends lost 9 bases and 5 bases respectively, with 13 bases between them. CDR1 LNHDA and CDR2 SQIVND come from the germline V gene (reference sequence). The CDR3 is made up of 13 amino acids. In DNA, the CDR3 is TGTGCCAGCACAGGGTTTCGGACCGGGGAGCTGTTTTTT. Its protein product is CASTGFRTGELFF. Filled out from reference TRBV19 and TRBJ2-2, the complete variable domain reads DGGITQSPKYLFRKEGQNVTLSCEQNLNHDAMYWYRQDPGQGLRLIYYSQIVNDFQKGDIAEGYSVSREKKESFPLTVTSAQKNPTAFYLCASTGFRTGELFFGEGSRLTVL.

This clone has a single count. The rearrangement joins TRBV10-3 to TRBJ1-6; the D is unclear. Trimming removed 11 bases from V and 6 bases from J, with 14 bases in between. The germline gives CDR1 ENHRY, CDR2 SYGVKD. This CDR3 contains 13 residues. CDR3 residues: CASEETGNSPLHF. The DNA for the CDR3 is TGTGCCTCCGAGGAAACGGGTAATTCACCCCTCCACTTT.

CDR3: CAISGTGDPYGYTF. The CDR3 nucleotides read TGTGCCATCAGCGGGACAGGGGATCCCTATGGCTACACCTTC. The chain combines TRBV10-3 with TRBJ1-2; 10 positions agree with TRBD1. This CDR3 region has 14 residues. The junction had 5 bases not matched to a gene; V was cut back by 6 bases and J by 4 bases. Germline lookup yields CDR1 ENHRY and CDR2 SYGVKD.

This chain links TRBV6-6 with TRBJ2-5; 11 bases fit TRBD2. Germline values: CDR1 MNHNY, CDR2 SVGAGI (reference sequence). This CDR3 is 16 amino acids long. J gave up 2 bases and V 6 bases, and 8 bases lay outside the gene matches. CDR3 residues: CASRGGTSGWQETQYF. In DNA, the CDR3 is TGTGCCAGCAGGGGTGGGACTAGCGGTTGGCAAGAGACCCAGTACTTC.

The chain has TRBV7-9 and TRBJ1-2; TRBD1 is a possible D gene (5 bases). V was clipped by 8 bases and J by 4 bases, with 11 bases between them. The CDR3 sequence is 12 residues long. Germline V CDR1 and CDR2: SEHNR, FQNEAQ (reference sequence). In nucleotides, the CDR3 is TGTGCCAGCCGGGGGGGAGCCTATGGCTACACCTTC. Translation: CASRGGAYGYTF.

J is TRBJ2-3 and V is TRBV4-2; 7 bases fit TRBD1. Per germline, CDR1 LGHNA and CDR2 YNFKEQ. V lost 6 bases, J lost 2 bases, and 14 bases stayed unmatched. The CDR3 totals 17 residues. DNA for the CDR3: TGTGCCAGCAGGCTCGCAGTGGTTCAGGGGGACACAGATACGCAGTATTTT. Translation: CASRLAVVQGDTDTQYF.

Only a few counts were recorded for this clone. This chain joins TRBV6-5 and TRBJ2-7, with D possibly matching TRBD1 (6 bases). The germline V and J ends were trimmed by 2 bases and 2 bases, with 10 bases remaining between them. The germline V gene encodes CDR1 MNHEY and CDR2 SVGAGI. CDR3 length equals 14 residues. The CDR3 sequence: CASSYRQGPYEQYF. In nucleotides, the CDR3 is TGTGCCAGCAGTTACCGCCAGGGGCCCTACGAGCAGTACTTC.

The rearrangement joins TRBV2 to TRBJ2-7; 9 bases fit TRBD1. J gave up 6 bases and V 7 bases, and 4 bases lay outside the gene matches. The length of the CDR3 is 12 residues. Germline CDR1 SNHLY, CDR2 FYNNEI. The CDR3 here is CASNKDRGEQYF. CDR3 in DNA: TGTGCCAGCAACAAGGACAGGGGCGAGCAGTACTTC.

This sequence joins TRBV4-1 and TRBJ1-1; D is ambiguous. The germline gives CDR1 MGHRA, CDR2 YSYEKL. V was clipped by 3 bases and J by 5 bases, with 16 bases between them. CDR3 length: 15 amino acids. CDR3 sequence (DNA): TGCGCCAGCAGCCATATCGGACTGGTGAGTACTGAAGCTTTCTTT. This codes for CASSHIGLVSTEAFF.

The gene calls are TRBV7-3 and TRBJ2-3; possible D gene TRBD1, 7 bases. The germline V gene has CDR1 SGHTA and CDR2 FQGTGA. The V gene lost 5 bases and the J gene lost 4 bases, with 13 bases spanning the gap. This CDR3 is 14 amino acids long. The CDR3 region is CASSPDRDSDTQYF. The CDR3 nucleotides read TGTGCCAGCAGCCCTGACAGGGACTCAGATACGCAGTATTTT. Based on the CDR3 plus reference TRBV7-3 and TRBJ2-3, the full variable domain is GAGVSQTPSNKVTEKGKYVELRCDPISGHTALYWYRQSLGQGPEFLIYFQGTGAADDSGLPNDRFFAVRPEGSVSTLKIQRTERGDSAVYLCASSPDRDSDTQYFGPGTRLTVL.

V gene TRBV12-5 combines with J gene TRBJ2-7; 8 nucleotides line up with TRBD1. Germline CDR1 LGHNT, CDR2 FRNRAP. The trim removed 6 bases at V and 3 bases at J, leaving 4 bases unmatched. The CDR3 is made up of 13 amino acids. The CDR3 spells CASGPGQGYEQYF. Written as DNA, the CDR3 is TGTGCTAGTGGCCCAGGACAGGGCTACGAGCAGTACTTC.

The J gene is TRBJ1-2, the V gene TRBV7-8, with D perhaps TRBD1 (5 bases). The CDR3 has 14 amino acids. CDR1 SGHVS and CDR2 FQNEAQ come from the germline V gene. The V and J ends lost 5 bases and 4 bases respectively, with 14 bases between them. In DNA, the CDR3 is TGTGCCAGCAGCCCCAGGGTCTCTCGCTATGGCTACACCTTC. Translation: CASSPRVSRYGYTF.

The CDR3 sequence is CSASPGWNQPQHF. The CDR3 region has the DNA TGCAGTGCTAGTCCGGGGTGGAATCAGCCCCAGCATTTT. The gene calls are TRBV20-1 and TRBJ1-5; D remains ambiguous. The V gene lost 3 bases and the J gene lost 4 bases, with 10 bases spanning the gap. The CDR3 is made up of 13 amino acids. Germline lookup yields CDR1 DFQATT and CDR2 SNEGSKA (reference sequence).

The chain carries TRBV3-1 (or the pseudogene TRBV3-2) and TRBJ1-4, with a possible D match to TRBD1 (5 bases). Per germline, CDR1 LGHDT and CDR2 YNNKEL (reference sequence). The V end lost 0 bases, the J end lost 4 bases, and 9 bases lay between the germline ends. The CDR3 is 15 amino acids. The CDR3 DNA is TGTGCCAGCAGCCAAGATTGGAGGGGTAATGAAAAACTGTTTTTT. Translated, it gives CASSQDWRGNEKLFF.

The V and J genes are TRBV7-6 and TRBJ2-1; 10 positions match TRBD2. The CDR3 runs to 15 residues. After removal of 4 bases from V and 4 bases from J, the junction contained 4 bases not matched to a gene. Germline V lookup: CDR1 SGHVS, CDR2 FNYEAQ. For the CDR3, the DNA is TGTGCCAGCAGCTGGAGCGGGGGGGATTACAATGAGCAGTTCTTC. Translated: CASSWSGGDYNEQFF.

CDR3 loop: CASSLRGGSENEQFF. Here the CDR3 DNA reads TGTGCCAGCAGCTTAAGGGGGGGCTCGGAGAATGAGCAGTTCTTC. V gene TRBV13 combines with J gene TRBJ2-1, with a tentative D call TRBD2 (7 bases). V was shortened by 2 bases and J by 7 bases, with 15 bases between the two germline ends. Per germline, CDR1 PRHDT and CDR2 FYEKMQ (reference sequence). The CDR3 sequence is 15 residues long.

The chain's CDR3 is CASSLLGTYYGYTF. The CDR3 DNA reads TGTGCCAGCAGCTTACTCGGTACCTACTATGGCTACACCTTC. V gene TRBV7-8 combines with J gene TRBJ1-2; D is ambiguous. The V end was cut by 2 bases, the J end by 3 bases, with 10 bases between. There are 14 residues in the CDR3. Germline CDR1 SGHVS, CDR2 FQNEAQ.

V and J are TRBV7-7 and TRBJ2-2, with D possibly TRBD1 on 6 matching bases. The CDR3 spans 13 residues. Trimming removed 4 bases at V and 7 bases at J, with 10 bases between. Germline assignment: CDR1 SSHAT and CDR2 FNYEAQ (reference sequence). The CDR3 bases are TGTGCCAGCAGCTCCACAGGGTTCGGGGAGCTGTTTTTT. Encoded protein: CASSSTGFGELFF.